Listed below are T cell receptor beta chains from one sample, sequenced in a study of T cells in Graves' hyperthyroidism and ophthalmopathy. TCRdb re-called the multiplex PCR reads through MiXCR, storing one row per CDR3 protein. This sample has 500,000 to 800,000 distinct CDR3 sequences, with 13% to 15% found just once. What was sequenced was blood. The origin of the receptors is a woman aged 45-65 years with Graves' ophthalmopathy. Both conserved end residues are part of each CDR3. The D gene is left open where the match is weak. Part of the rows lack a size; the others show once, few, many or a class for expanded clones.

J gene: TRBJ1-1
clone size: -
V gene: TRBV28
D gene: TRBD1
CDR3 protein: CASSVPGQGIPNTEAFF
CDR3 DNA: TGTGCCAGCAGTGTACCGGGACAGGGAATACCGAACACTGAAGCTTTCTTT

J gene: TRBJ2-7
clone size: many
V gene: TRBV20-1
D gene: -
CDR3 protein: CSASTGTAYEQYF
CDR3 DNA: TGCAGTGCTAGTACAGGGACGGCGTACGAGCAGTACTTC

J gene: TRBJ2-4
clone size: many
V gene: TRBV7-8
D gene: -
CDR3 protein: CASSLALDGAKNIQYF
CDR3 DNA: TGTGCCAGCAGCTTAGCCCTCGATGGGGCGAAAAACATTCAGTACTTC

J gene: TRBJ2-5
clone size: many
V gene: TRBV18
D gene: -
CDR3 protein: CASSPRNMETQYF
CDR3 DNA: TGTGCCAGCTCACCACGGAATATGGAGACCCAGTACTTC

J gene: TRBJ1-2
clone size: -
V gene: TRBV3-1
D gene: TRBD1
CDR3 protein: CATQDRALGYTF
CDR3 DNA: TGTGCCACTCAGGACAGGGCCCTCGGCTACACCTTC

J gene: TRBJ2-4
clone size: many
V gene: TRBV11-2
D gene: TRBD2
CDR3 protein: CASSLVALAGGLAKNIQYF
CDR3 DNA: TGTGCCAGCAGCTTAGTAGCTCTAGCGGGAGGCCTAGCCAAAAACATTCAGTACTTC

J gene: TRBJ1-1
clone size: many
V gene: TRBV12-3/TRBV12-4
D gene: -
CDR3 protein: CASSFAGGGEAFF
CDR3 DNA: TGTGCCAGCAGTTTTGCAGGTGGGGGAGAAGCTTTCTTT

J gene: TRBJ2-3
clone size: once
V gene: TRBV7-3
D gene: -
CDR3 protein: CASSLTTSSDTQYF
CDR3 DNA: TGTGCCAGCAGCTTAACGACGTCGTCGGATACGCAGTATTTT

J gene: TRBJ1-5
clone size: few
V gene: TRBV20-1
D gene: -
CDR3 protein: CSAWTYSNQPQHF
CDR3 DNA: TGCAGTGCCTGGACTTATAGCAATCAGCCCCAGCATTTT

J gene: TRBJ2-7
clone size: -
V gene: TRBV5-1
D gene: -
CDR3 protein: CASSQEWAVGSYEQYF
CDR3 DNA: TGTGCCAGCAGCCAAGAGTGGGCAGTGGGATCCTACGAGCAGTACTTC

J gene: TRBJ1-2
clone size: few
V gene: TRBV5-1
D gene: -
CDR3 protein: CASSQDGLNYGYTF
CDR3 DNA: TGCGCCAGCAGCCAAGACGGATTAAACTATGGCTACACCTTC

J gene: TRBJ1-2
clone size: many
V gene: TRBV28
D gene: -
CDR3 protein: CASASAGLGYTF
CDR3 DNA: TGTGCCAGCGCCTCGGCAGGGTTGGGCTACACCTTC

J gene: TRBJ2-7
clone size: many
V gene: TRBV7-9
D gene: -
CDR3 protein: CASSPGRSFAYEQYF
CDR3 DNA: TGTGCCAGCAGCCCCGGCCGGTCCTTTGCCTACGAGCAGTACTTC

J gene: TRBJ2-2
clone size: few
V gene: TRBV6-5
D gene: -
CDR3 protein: CASSYSQSPQGQAGELFF
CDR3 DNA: TGTGCCAGCAGTTACTCCCAGTCCCCACAGGGTCAGGCCGGGGAGCTGTTTTTT

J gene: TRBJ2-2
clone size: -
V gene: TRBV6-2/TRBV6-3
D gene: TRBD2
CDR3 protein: CASSPRTSYTGELFF
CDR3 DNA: TGTGCCAGCAGCCCCCGGACTAGTTATACCGGGGAGCTGTTTTTT

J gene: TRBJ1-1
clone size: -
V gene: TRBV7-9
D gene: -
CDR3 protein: CASNGGRTEAFF
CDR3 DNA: TGTGCCAGCAACGGAGGGAGGACTGAAGCTTTCTTT

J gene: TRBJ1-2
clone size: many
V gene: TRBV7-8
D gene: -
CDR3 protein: CASSPGLENYGYTF
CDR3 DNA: TGTGCCAGCAGCCCAGGACTGGAAAACTATGGCTACACCTTC

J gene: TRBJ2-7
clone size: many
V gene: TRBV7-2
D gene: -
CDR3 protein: CASSPRPAHEQYF
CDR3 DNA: TGTGCCAGCAGTCCCAGGCCTGCCCACGAGCAGTACTTC

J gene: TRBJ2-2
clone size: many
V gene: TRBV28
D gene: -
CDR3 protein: CASTRNPGELFF
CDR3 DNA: TGTGCCAGCACACGAAATCCGGGGGAGCTGTTTTTT